Detailed here is one TCR beta chain. What it binds is unknown. Extraction of RNA preceded its reverse transcription into cDNA, which served as the sequencing template. Clones were sequenced by immunoSEQ multiplex PCR, and TCRdb holds only the in-frame ones, with some missing. The repertoire holds 220,000 or so clones, with 50% to 65% as singletons. Peripheral blood and lesional scalp punch biopsies came from alopecia areata patients. The authors sorted CD4+ and CD8+ T cells from PBMCs. The data belong to a study of CD8+ T cells in alopecia areata. At the level of the study: Tofacitinib was taken orally by treated patients, and the dose was 5 to 10 mg twice daily.

The CDR3 covers 17 residues. Germline V gene sequence: CDR1 SGHAT, CDR2 FQNNGV. Trimming stripped 5 bases from V and 4 bases from J, with 23 bases between. Study results and limitations: Greater clonality was observed in lesional scalp samples, especially alopecia totalis/universalis, versus normal scalp.

The specimen was CD4+ T cells sorted from blood, collected at week 0. The chain recombines TRBV11-2 with TRBJ2-5; D is undetermined. This receptor was identified in a human donor with alopecia areata. In DNA, the CDR3 is TGTGCCAGCAGCCCTAACGTCATGGTACTCCCGGGAGAGACCCAGTACTTC. This sequence encodes CASSPNVMVLPGETQYF.